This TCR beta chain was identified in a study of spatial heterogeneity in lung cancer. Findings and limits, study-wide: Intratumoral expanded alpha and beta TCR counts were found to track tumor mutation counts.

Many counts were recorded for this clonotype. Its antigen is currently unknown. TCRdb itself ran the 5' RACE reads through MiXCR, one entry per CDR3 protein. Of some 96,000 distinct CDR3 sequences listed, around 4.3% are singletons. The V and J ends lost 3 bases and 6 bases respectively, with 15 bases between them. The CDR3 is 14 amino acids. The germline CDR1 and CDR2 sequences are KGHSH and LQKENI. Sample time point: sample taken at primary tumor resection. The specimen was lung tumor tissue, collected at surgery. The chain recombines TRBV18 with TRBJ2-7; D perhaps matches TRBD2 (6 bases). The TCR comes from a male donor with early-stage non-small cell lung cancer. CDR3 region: CASSPRGSEGEQYF. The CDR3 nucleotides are TGTGCCAGCTCACCGCGGGGTAGCGAAGGCGAGCAGTACTTC.